This T cell receptor beta chain originates from a study of shared clonotypes between healthy human individuals. The study, taken as a whole, reports: Naive subsets tended to show greater estimated richness than memory subsets.

CD45RA+ naive and CD45RA-negative memory subsets were separated from CD4+ cells. Comment on this clone: Its antigen is unidentified.

The table came from immunoSEQ multiplex PCR; TCRdb's copy has only in-frame clones and leaves some out. Among roughly 2,300,000 clones listed, just under 95% were seen once. V was shortened by 6 bases and J by 1 base, with 19 bases between the two germline ends. The germline V gene has CDR1 MNHNY and CDR2 SVGAGI (reference sequence). This CDR3 is built from 16 residues. This receptor was obtained from a man younger than 30 in good health. Some clones in this sample may be carry-over from other donors' samples. This chain joins TRBV6-6 and TRBJ2-7; the D gene is possibly TRBD1 (5 bases). Sequences were obtained from naive CD4+ T cells from PBMCs. Subset: CD45RA+ positively selected. In DNA form, the CDR3 reads TGTGCCAGCAGAACCACACAAGACAGAAAATCCTACGAGCAGTACTTC. Its protein is CASRTTQDRKSYEQYF.